What follows are 30 T cell receptor beta chains derived from one specimen sequenced in a study of blood T cell repertoires in COVID-19. Measured with immunoSEQ multiplex PCR; TCRdb has only the in-frame clones, and not every one. In the table there are approximately 14,000 clones, roughly 80% of which are singletons. The sequencing sample was made of peripheral blood. The receptors here all came from a man between 40 and 49 years old with active or convalescent COVID-19.

The chain has TRBV2 and TRBJ1-5; 8 nucleotides match TRBD1. Germline V CDR1 and CDR2: SNHLY, FYNNEI. V shed 5 bases and J 9 bases; nucleotides not matched to a gene: 3. This CDR3 contains 12 residues. CDR3 nucleotide sequence: TGTGCCAGCAGTTCCACAGGGGGGCCCCAGCATTTT. It codes for CASSSTGGPQHF.

This chain links TRBV7-2 with TRBJ2-7; D remains ambiguous. The ends were cut back, 3 bases at V and 0 bases at J, with 9 bases in the middle. Germline loops: CDR1 SGHTA, CDR2 FQGNSA. The CDR3 runs 14 residues. The CDR3 here is CASSFTQSSYEQYF. CDR3 nucleotides: TGTGCCAGCAGCTTCACTCAAAGCTCCTACGAGCAGTACTTC. Full variable domain (rest looked up from reference TRBV7-2 and TRBJ2-7): GAGVSQSPSNKVTEKGKDVELRCDPISGHTALYWYRQSLGQGLEFLIYFQGNSAPDKSGLPSDRFSAERTGGSVSTLTIQRTQQEDSAVYLCASSFTQSSYEQYFGPGTRLTVT.

The genes are TRBV6-5 and TRBJ2-3; 7 bases are a match to TRBD1. Germline V lookup: CDR1 MNHEY, CDR2 SVGAGI. This CDR3 comprises 16 residues. Trimming cost V 2 bases and J 0 bases; bases outside gene matches: 5. DNA for the CDR3: TGTGCCAGCAGTTACCGGACAGGTCCTAGCACAGATACGCAGTATTTT. Translated: CASSYRTGPSTDTQYF.

This sequence joins TRBV11-2 and TRBJ2-7; TRBD2 matches at 7 bases. The CDR3 extends over 13 amino acids. V lost 5 bases, J lost 2 bases, and 3 bases stayed unmatched. Germline assignment: CDR1 SGHAT and CDR2 FQNNGV. The CDR3 coding sequence is TGTGCCAGCAGCCCCGCGGGGGCCTACGAGCAGTACTTC. Translating gives CASSPAGAYEQYF.

CDR3 sequence (DNA): TGTGCCAGCAGCTTAGTCGTTCCGGGACTAGCGGGGGATTACGAGCAGTACTTC. Its protein is CASSLVVPGLAGDYEQYF. J is TRBJ2-7 and V is TRBV7-2; 14 positions match TRBD2. The CDR3 contains 18 residues. With 1 base clipped from V and 4 bases from J, the junction kept 9 bases outside the gene matches. The germline CDR1 and CDR2 sequences are SGHTA and FQGNSA.

The chain uses TRBV19 and TRBJ1-3; no firm D call. V lost 0 bases and J 4 bases, leaving 4 bases between the germline ends. The CDR3 is made up of 13 amino acids. The V gene's germline CDR1 is LNHDA and CDR2 SQIVND (reference sequence). In nucleotides, the CDR3 is TGTGCCAGTAGTATAGACCGGGGAAACACCATATATTTT. This gives the protein CASSIDRGNTIYF.

The rearrangement links TRBV18 to TRBJ2-4; 9 bases line up with TRBD1. The CDR3 runs 16 residues. J was trimmed by 9 bases and V by 3 bases; bases with no gene match: 12. Germline CDR1 is KGHSH and CDR2 is LQKENI. The CDR3 here is CASSPTGGPKSGIQYF. The CDR3 bases are TGTGCCAGCTCACCCACAGGGGGCCCCAAGTCGGGCATTCAGTACTTC.

This clone has only one observation. V and J are TRBV5-1 and TRBJ1-2; D unclear. Germline V gene data show CDR1 as SGHRS and CDR2 as YFSETQ. The CDR3 is 14 residues long. V was shortened by 4 bases and J by 0 bases, with 10 bases between the two germline ends. CDR3 residues: CASSAGLANYGYTF. The CDR3 nucleotides read TGCGCCAGCAGCGCTGGACTGGCTAACTATGGCTACACCTTC.

This chain connects TRBV29-1 to TRBJ2-3; 9 nucleotides line up with TRBD2. Losses at the gene ends were 2 bases for V and 4 bases for J; bases not matched to a gene: 19. Germline-derived CDR1 and CDR2 are SQVTM and ANQGSEA. The CDR3 length is 19 residues. In nucleotides, the CDR3 is TGCAGCGTTGAATTTGGGTGGGCTAGCGGGAATGGGGGATCAGATACGCAGTATTTT. It yields the protein CSVEFGWASGNGGSDTQYF.

V usage is TRBV7-9 and J usage is TRBJ1-1; TRBD1 matches at 8 bases. The CDR3 length is 14 residues. From germline, CDR1 is SEHNR and CDR2 FQNEAQ (reference sequence). With V trimmed by 4 bases and J by 0 bases, 1 base remained unmatched. The CDR3 sequence: CASSSTGVNTEAFF. CDR3 nucleotides: TGTGCCAGCAGCTCGACAGGGGTGAACACTGAAGCTTTCTTT.

The rearrangement links TRBV3-1 (or the pseudogene TRBV3-2) to TRBJ2-1, with 7 bases identical to TRBD1. CDR1 and CDR2 from the germline V gene are LGHDT and YNNKEL (reference sequence). J was trimmed by 5 bases and V by 1 base; bases with no gene match: 5. The CDR3 is 15 residues long. The CDR3 bases are TGTGCCAGCAGCCAAGCTGTCAGGGGGAACAATGAGCAGTTCTTC. It specifies CASSQAVRGNNEQFF.

The rearrangement links TRBV7-3 to TRBJ2-5; D may be TRBD1 (5 bases). Deletions cut 2 bases from V and 5 bases from J, with 9 bases between. This CDR3 has 13 amino acids. CDR1 and CDR2 from the germline V gene are SGHTA and FQGTGA. Written as DNA, the CDR3 is TGTGCCAGCAGCTTAGGGGCTCGGGAGACCCAGTACTTC. Its translation is CASSLGARETQYF.

The chain carries TRBV5-8 and TRBJ2-1; D possibly corresponds to TRBD1 (6 bases). The germline V gene has CDR1 SGHTS and CDR2 YDEGEE. V shed 4 bases and J shed 15 bases, with 17 bases lying between them. The CDR3 is 12 residues long. CDR3 in DNA: TGTGCCAGCAGCCTACAGGGTGGGGATCCGTTCTTC. This translates into CASSLQGGDPFF.

J is TRBJ2-1 and V is TRBV4-1; 10 nucleotides line up with TRBD2. V was clipped by 0 bases and J by 4 bases; unmatched bases: 3. This CDR3 comprises 16 residues. Germline CDR1 reads MGHRA; CDR2 reads YSYEKL. The CDR3 DNA sequence: TGCGCCAGCAGCCAAGACGAAGCGGGGGGGTACAATGAGCAGTTCTTC. Residues: CASSQDEAGGYNEQFF.

This clone is a singleton in its sample. The chain links TRBV6-5 to TRBJ1-3; D unclear. Germline lookup yields CDR1 MNHEY and CDR2 SVGAGI. The CDR3 is 12 residues long. V was trimmed by 6 bases and J by 4 bases, leaving 7 bases between them. The CDR3 sequence: CASSTEGNTIYF. CDR3 DNA sequence: TGTGCCAGCAGCACAGAAGGAAACACCATATATTTT.

CDR3 in amino acids: CASSRQTTGEAYEQYF. The CDR3 DNA sequence: TGTGCCAGCAGTCGACAGACTACAGGGGAAGCCTACGAGCAGTACTTC. The chain joins TRBV27 to TRBJ2-7; the match to TRBD1 covers 7 bases. Losses at the gene ends were 5 bases for V and 2 bases for J; bases not matched to a gene: 12. The CDR3 contains 16 residues. The germline V gene encodes CDR1 MNHEY and CDR2 SMNVEV (reference sequence).

The chain uses TRBV4-3 and TRBJ2-2; 7 bases line up with TRBD1. This CDR3 spans 18 amino acids. The germline CDR1 and CDR2 sequences are LGHNA and YSLEER. V was clipped by 3 bases and J by 7 bases; unmatched bases: 17. CDR3 coding DNA: TGCGCCAGCAGCCATCAGGGGGACCTCCCATCTAGGATCGGGGAGCTGTTTTTT. It codes for CASSHQGDLPSRIGELFF.

The J gene is TRBJ2-1, the V gene TRBV14; TRBD2 matches 11 bases. The CDR3 runs 19 residues. V lost 3 bases and J lost 0; bases outside the gene matches: 10. CDR1 is SGHDN and CDR2 is FVKESK in the germline V gene. The CDR3 sequence: CASSQKGLAGGSSYNEQFF. The CDR3 DNA reads as TGTGCCAGCAGCCAGAAGGGGCTAGCGGGGGGAAGCTCCTACAATGAGCAGTTCTTC.

The chain links TRBV12-3 or TRBV12-4 to TRBJ1-1; no clear D. V was cut by 6 bases and J by 4 bases, with 6 bases left in between. The CDR3 length is 11 residues. The CDR3 here is CASSSGTEAFF. The CDR3 region has the DNA TGTGCCAGCAGCTCAGGCACTGAAGCTTTCTTT.

The chain carries TRBV2 and TRBJ2-7; 9 bases are a match to TRBD2. The CDR3 length is 14 residues. Germline V CDR1 and CDR2: SNHLY, FYNNEI. V was pared by 2 bases and J by 5 bases, with 4 bases of the junction left unmatched. This CDR3 is CASSEIGLANEQYF. As DNA, the CDR3 is TGTGCCAGCAGTGAAATTGGACTAGCGAACGAGCAGTACTTC.

The chain couples TRBV7-2 to TRBJ2-1; TRBD1 matches at 7 bases. This CDR3 is built from 15 residues. The V gene's germline CDR1 is SGHTA and CDR2 FQGNSA. J lost 8 bases, V lost 5 bases, and 12 bases had no gene match. The CDR3 nucleotides read TGTGCCAGCAGCCTTGACAGGGCCCGAGGGGATGAGCAGTTCTTC. This codes for CASSLDRARGDEQFF. Combining the CDR3 with reference TRBV7-2 and TRBJ2-1 gives the whole variable domain GAGVSQSPSNKVTEKGKDVELRCDPISGHTALYWYRQSLGQGLEFLIYFQGNSAPDKSGLPSDRFSAERTGGSVSTLTIQRTQQEDSAVYLCASSLDRARGDEQFFGPGTRLTVL.

V gene TRBV6-2 or TRBV6-3 combines with J gene TRBJ2-2, with a possible D match to TRBD2 (6 bases). V was shortened by 1 base and J by 4 bases, with 10 bases between the two germline ends. The CDR3 loop spans 15 amino acids. Germline V gene lookup returns CDR1 MNHEY and CDR2 SVGEGT. Here the CDR3 DNA reads TGTGCCAGCAGTTACTTAGCGGCCCGCACCGGGGAGCTGTTTTTT. This codes for CASSYLAARTGELFF.

V usage is TRBV5-1 and J usage is TRBJ1-1; 8 bases agree with TRBD1. CDR3 length equals 14 residues. J was trimmed by 6 bases and V by 4 bases; bases with no gene match: 8. CDR1 is SGHRS and CDR2 is YFSETQ in the germline V gene. The DNA for the CDR3 is TGCGCCAGCAGCCCCCAGGGGGCGAGCGCTGAAGCTTTCTTT. Amino acids: CASSPQGASAEAFF.

This chain uses TRBV5-4 with TRBJ1-5; D call uncertain. Germline V gene data show CDR1 as SGHNT and CDR2 as YYREEE (reference sequence). This CDR3 has 15 amino acids. The V and J ends lost 7 bases and 0 bases respectively, with 14 bases between them. The DNA of the CDR3 is TGTGCCAGCCCCTCCGGAGGGTATAGCAATCAGCCCCAGCATTTT. Translation gives CASPSGGYSNQPQHF.

V usage is TRBV10-3 and J usage is TRBJ1-1, with 9 nucleotides matching TRBD1. V shed 9 bases and J 3 bases; nucleotides not matched to a gene: 11. The CDR3 has 15 amino acids. Germline V CDR1 and CDR2: ENHRY, SYGVKD. This CDR3 reads CAIKPRQGEDTEAFF. CDR3 DNA sequence: TGTGCCATAAAACCCCGACAGGGGGAGGACACTGAAGCTTTCTTT.

This clone is a singleton in its sample. CDR3 in amino acids: CASLKRDRASPLHF. CDR3 nucleotides: TGTGCCAGTCTAAAGCGGGACAGGGCTTCACCCCTCCACTTT. The chain links TRBV6-6 to TRBJ1-6; 9 bases are a match to TRBD1. This CDR3 has 14 residues. Per germline, CDR1 MNHNY and CDR2 SVGAGI (reference sequence). J lost 9 bases, V lost 9 bases, and 9 bases had no gene match.

CDR3 loop: CASTPSGGLRNTQYF. The CDR3 nucleotides read TGTGCCAGCACCCCCTCCGGGGGGCTCAGGAATACGCAGTATTTT. This rearrangement joins TRBV3-1 (or the pseudogene TRBV3-2) to TRBJ2-3; TRBD2 is a possible D gene (7 bases). Germline CDR1 and CDR2: LGHDT and YNNKEL (reference sequence). Trimming stripped 7 bases from V and 7 bases from J, with 21 bases between. The CDR3 runs 15 residues.

J is TRBJ2-2 and V is TRBV4-3; the match to TRBD2 covers 7 bases. After removal of 0 bases from V and 2 bases from J, the junction contained 6 bases not matched to a gene. CDR1 is LGHNA and CDR2 is YSLEER in the germline V gene. This CDR3 comprises 17 residues. CDR3 residues: CASSQESVAGNTGELFF. The DNA for the CDR3 is TGCGCCAGCAGCCAAGAATCGGTAGCGGGTAACACCGGGGAGCTGTTTTTT.

The chain couples TRBV2 to TRBJ2-1, with TRBD2 matching 7 bases. This CDR3 is built from 15 residues. Germline trimming cut 4 bases from V and 8 bases from J; bases unmatched to any gene: 11. Per germline, CDR1 SNHLY and CDR2 FYNNEI. The CDR3 bases are TGTGCCAGCAGTGCCGGGACTCTGGGGGGGGATGAGCAGTTCTTC. Its translation: CASSAGTLGGDEQFF.

V usage is TRBV24-1 and J usage is TRBJ2-5, with 10 bases matching TRBD1. The J segment lost 4 bases and the V segment lost 4 bases, leaving 14 bases of the junction unmatched. Germline lookup yields CDR1 KGHDR and CDR2 SFDVKD. This CDR3 is 18 amino acids long. The chain's CDR3 is CATSDNLDRGRSGETQYF. In DNA form, the CDR3 reads TGTGCCACCAGTGACAATTTGGACAGGGGGAGGTCTGGAGAGACCCAGTACTTC.